The 17 T cell receptor beta chains below come from one sample, sequenced in a study of T-cell reconstitution after alpha-beta-depleted transplantation in children. A library of TCRbeta sequences, prepared with unique molecular identifiers, was generated. MiXCR, run by TCRdb on the PCR reads, gives a single entry per CDR3 protein. This table has around 370,000 distinct CDR3 sequences, under 13% appearing once. The specimen was PBMCs from the stem cell graft donor, collected from the stem cell graft. The receptors stem from a human donor who donated a stem cell graft to a child with acute lymphoblastic leukemia.

This clonotype was seen a few times. The chain couples TRBV14 to TRBJ2-1; D is ambiguous. V was cut by 1 base and J by 6 bases, with 7 bases left in between. In germline, CDR1 is SGHDN, CDR2 FVKESK. The CDR3 has 13 residues. The CDR3 spells CASSQAATNEQFF. The DNA for the CDR3 is TGTGCCAGCAGCCAAGCGGCGACCAATGAGCAGTTCTTC.

This clonotype has just a few counts. V gene TRBV7-2 combines with J gene TRBJ2-5, with D possibly TRBD2 on 6 matching bases. CDR1 and CDR2 (germline): SGHTA, FQGNSA. V shed 4 bases and J shed 2 bases, with 11 bases lying between them. The CDR3 length is 14 residues. CDR3 loop: CASSSMGGQETQYF. In DNA, the CDR3 is TGTGCCAGCAGCTCAATGGGAGGACAAGAGACCCAGTACTTC.

This clonotype has a handful of counts. The chain uses TRBV14 and TRBJ2-4, with D uncertain. The CDR3 sequence is 15 residues long. Germline V lookup: CDR1 SGHDN, CDR2 FVKESK. The germline V and J ends were trimmed by 4 bases and 1 base, with 11 bases remaining between them. CDR3 loop: CASSLTLGAKNIQYF. CDR3 nucleotides: TGTGCCAGCAGCCTCACCTTGGGGGCCAAAAACATTCAGTACTTC. Full variable domain (outside the CDR3, taken from reference TRBV14 and TRBJ2-4): EAGVTQFPSHSVIEKGQTVTLRCDPISGHDNLYWYRRVMGKEIKFLLHFVKESKQDESGMPNNRFLAERTGGTYSTLKVQPAELEDSGVYFCASSLTLGAKNIQYFGAGTRLSVL.

V and J are TRBV30 and TRBJ1-5; D unclear. The CDR3 is 17 residues long. Germline assignment: CDR1 GTSNPN and CDR2 SVGIG (reference sequence). Trimming removed 3 bases from V and 0 bases from J, with 18 bases in between. The CDR3 nucleotides are TGTGCCTGGAGCGCGGAGAGAGAATTACTTAGCAATCAGCCCCAGCATTTT. Amino acids: CAWSAERELLSNQPQHF.

In its sample, this clonotype was seen many times. This chain joins TRBV4-2 and TRBJ2-7; D unclear. This CDR3 comprises 13 residues. The V end lost 4 bases, the J end lost 6 bases, and 13 bases lay between the germline ends. The V gene's germline CDR1 is LGHNA and CDR2 YNFKEQ. This CDR3 is CASSLRRTGEQYF. Written as DNA, the CDR3 is TGTGCCAGCAGCCTTCGACGTACCGGCGAGCAGTACTTC.

The rearrangement links TRBV6-5 to TRBJ2-3, with TRBD2 matching over 12 bases. V was clipped by 4 bases and J by 1 base; unmatched bases: 6. CDR1 MNHEY and CDR2 SVGAGI come from the germline V gene. The CDR3 extends over 17 amino acids. The CDR3 DNA sequence: TGTGCCAGCAGTTCCCGGACTAGCGGGATAGGCACAGATACGCAGTATTTT. Translated, it gives CASSSRTSGIGTDTQYF.

The V and J genes are TRBV15 and TRBJ2-5; D unresolved. The CDR3 covers 13 residues. V was cut by 3 bases and J by 5 bases, with 10 bases left in between. The germline V gene has CDR1 LNHNV and CDR2 YYDKDF (reference sequence). The CDR3 bases are TGTGCCACCAGCAGCCTGGGGTGGGAGACCCAGTACTTC. Protein: CATSSLGWETQYF.

The genes are TRBV12-3 or TRBV12-4 and TRBJ2-7; TRBD2 matches at 7 bases. J lost 6 bases, V lost 2 bases, and 13 bases had no gene match. The CDR3 extends over 16 amino acids. The CDR3 sequence: CASSLRGPRTGGEQYF. The CDR3, as DNA: TGTGCCAGCAGTTTACGTGGGCCTCGAACGGGGGGCGAGCAGTACTTC.

The gene calls are TRBV29-1 and TRBJ2-1, with 9 bases identical to TRBD1. After removal of 7 bases from V and 7 bases from J, the junction contained 5 bases not matched to a gene. Per germline, CDR1 SQVTM and CDR2 ANQGSEA. The CDR3 runs to 12 residues. DNA for the CDR3: TGCAGCGGCGGGACAGGGAGTAATGAGCAGTTCTTC. The encoded protein is CSGGTGSNEQFF.

This clonotype was seen a handful of times. The chain uses TRBV7-2 and TRBJ2-5, with 13 bases matching TRBD2. Germline CDR1 SGHTA, CDR2 FQGNSA. The CDR3 loop spans 16 amino acids. V trimming: 5 bases; J trimming: 4 bases; junction bases outside the gene matches: 7. The CDR3 here is CASSVTSGRARETQYF. In DNA form, the CDR3 reads TGTGCCAGCAGCGTAACTAGCGGGAGGGCCAGAGAGACCCAGTACTTC.

This clonotype was counted only a few times. The chain combines TRBV7-2 with TRBJ2-1, with a tentative D call TRBD1 (5 bases). This CDR3 spans 17 amino acids. CDR1 and CDR2 from the germline V gene are SGHTA and FQGNSA. V was trimmed by 2 bases and J by 3 bases, leaving 17 bases between them. CDR3 sequence reads: CASSLQGGRRNYNEQFF. The CDR3 bases are TGTGCCAGCAGCTTACAGGGTGGCCGTAGGAACTACAATGAGCAGTTCTTC.

This clonotype was observed a handful of times. The chain carries TRBV4-1 and TRBJ2-1; TRBD1 agrees at 7 bases. The CDR3 spans 15 residues. CDR1 and CDR2 (germline): MGHRA, YSYEKL. Trimming removed 1 base from V and 7 bases from J; junction bases left unmatched: 7. Here the CDR3 reads CASSQGQGGLNEQFF. CDR3 DNA: TGCGCCAGCAGCCAAGGACAGGGTGGCTTAAATGAGCAGTTCTTC.

This clonotype occurred a few times. The chain couples TRBV20-1 to TRBJ2-1, with 14 bases aligning to TRBD2. The CDR3 has 14 amino acids. The germline CDR1 and CDR2 sequences are DFQATT and SNEGSKA (reference sequence). With 6 bases clipped from V and 9 bases from J, the junction kept 7 bases outside the gene matches. In nucleotides, the CDR3 is TGCAGTGCGCTACCGACTAGCGGGAGGGGTGAGCAGTTCTTC. Translating gives CSALPTSGRGEQFF.

This clonotype appeared many times. This chain joins TRBV20-1 and TRBJ2-2, with 13 bases identical to TRBD2. Losses at the gene ends were 6 bases for V and 1 base for J; bases not matched to a gene: 5. The CDR3 sequence is 16 residues long. CDR1 is DFQATT, CDR2 SNEGSKA, per germline (reference sequence). CDR3 in amino acids: CSARGLAGMNTGELFF. The CDR3 DNA reads as TGCAGTGCACGGGGACTAGCGGGAATGAACACCGGGGAGCTGTTTTTT.

This clonotype was seen at least ten times. V gene TRBV20-1 combines with J gene TRBJ2-7, with D maybe TRBD2 (5 bases). Germline V gives CDR1 DFQATT, CDR2 SNEGSKA (reference sequence). V gave up 7 bases and J gave up 3 bases, with 19 bases separating them. The CDR3 has 14 residues. CDR3 protein: CSVSAAEFHYEQYF. DNA for the CDR3: TGCAGTGTTTCCGCAGCGGAATTCCACTACGAGCAGTACTTC.

The table lists this clonotype with a few counts. The chain employs TRBV25-1 and TRBJ2-1, with 13 positions matching TRBD2. CDR1 and CDR2 from the germline V gene are MGHDK and SYGVNS. The CDR3 has 23 amino acids. The V and J ends lost 7 bases and 8 bases, in that order; junction bases with no gene match: 32. CDR3 DNA: TGTGCCAGCACCGGACTAGCGGGAGAGTCCCCTCCTCCTACAATGAGCAGTTACCATGAGCAGTTCTTC. It translates to CASTGLAGESPPPTMSSYHEQFF. The full variable domain, in which reference TRBV25-1 and TRBJ2-1 provide the parts outside the CDR3, is EADIYQTPRYLVIGTGKKITLECSQTMGHDKMYWYQQDPGMELHLIHYSYGVNSTEKGDLSSESTVSRIRTEHFPLTLESARPSHTSQYLCASTGLAGESPPPTMSSYHEQFFGPGTRLTVL.

The CDR3 here is CASSLSPPNYGYTF. CDR3 bases: TGCGCCAGCAGCTTGTCACCGCCTAACTATGGCTACACCTTC. The rearrangement links TRBV5-1 to TRBJ1-2; D is unclear. This CDR3 has 14 amino acids. Germline values: CDR1 SGHRS, CDR2 YFSETQ. The V gene lost 1 base and the J gene lost 0 bases, with 7 bases spanning the gap.